What follows describes a single T cell receptor (beta chain). In this sample, this clonotype turned up many times. Its antigen has not been determined. The input lacks base qualities; no much larger clone sits a single base away. TCRdb names Illumina HiSeq 2500 as the instrument used. Quantitative 5'-RACE with molecular barcodes was used to prepare TCR beta libraries. On the study's bioinformatics: A new computational method, built on a probabilistic model of VDJ rearrangement, was used to identify disease-linked TCR variants. Using fastp trimming at Q25 and MiXCR clonotype assembly, TCRdb reanalyzed the public sequencing data and kept in-frame beta chains. Each record represents a unique CDR3 protein, reported with the most common genes and DNA among its rows. The authors' filters were not applied to this entry. For this sample the table gives roughly 48,000 distinct CDR3 sequences, of which approximately 7% were detected only once. The leading ten clones occupy about 8.9% of the sample.

The data originate from a study of CD8 T cells in ankylosing spondylitis (dated by TCRdb to between 2016 and 2019). Regarding the complete study: To find TCR variants linked to disease, the study profiled T cell receptor beta repertoires in ankylosing spondylitis patients and healthy donors. In total, the full study cohort was made up of 108 healthy donors and about two dozen ankylosing spondylitis patients. Peripheral blood was sampled, and synovial fluid was additionally collected from ankylosing spondylitis patients.

The germline V gene specifies KGHDR as CDR1 and SFDVKD as CDR2. The CDR3 runs 15 amino acids, cysteine and phenylalanine included. Only CDR3 DNA is held: 45 bases, read in frame from base 1. V is cut by 4 bases and J by 8 bases, and the space between the germline ends is 16 bases. The investigation overall reported the following: Some TCR beta motif variants had previously been reported in synovial fluid and blood of reactive arthritis patients, which suggested common disease-initiation mechanisms. Significant enrichment of the disease-linked clones was reported in matched synovial fluid samples from ankylosing spondylitis patients. Blood from ankylosing spondylitis patients appeared to be characterized by a TCR beta motif composed of 7 to 9 highly homologous amino acid variants. The disease-linked clones had a CD8+ phenotype and were found at relatively low frequencies in peripheral blood.

The chain joins TRBV24-1 to TRBJ1-4; TRBD1 might be the D gene, on 6 matching bases. This receptor was taken from a female donor with ankylosing spondylitis or in good health (not recorded which). The sequencing sample was made of blood, either unsorted or a sorted T cell fraction (not recorded which). DNA sequence: TGTGCCACCAGTGACGCGACCGAGGGGGGGGAAAAACTGTTTTTT. This encodes CATSDATEGGEKLFF.